The present entry profiles one T cell receptor (beta chain) with its context. From germline, CDR1 is LGHDT and CDR2 YNNKEL (reference sequence). After removal of 6 bases from V and 5 bases from J, the junction contained 6 bases not matched to a gene. This CDR3 is 15 amino acids long. These data belong to a study of blood T cell repertoires in COVID-19. Turning to the study itself: Sources were T cells, B-cell-depleted T cells, or PBMCs; the material itself was cDNA or gDNA.

In the original processing: Reference gene primers were amplified, and this amplification served to estimate nucleated cell counts. Measured with immunoSEQ multiplex PCR; TCRdb has only the in-frame clones, and not every one. That table furnishes V, J and clone size, whereas the DNA furnished D and trimming. The sample carries approximately 56,000 clones, approximately 82% recorded once. Source material: peripheral blood. The clonotype was recovered from a man between 65 and 85 years old with active COVID-19. This chain links TRBV3-1 (or the pseudogene TRBV3-2) with TRBJ1-6; TRBD1 matches at 8 bases. CDR3 protein: CASRYRGMDNSPLHF. CDR3 in DNA: TGTGCCAGCAGGTACAGGGGGATGGATAATTCACCCCTCCACTTT.